Below are 24 T cell receptor beta chains sequenced from a single sample in a study of blood T cell repertoires in COVID-19. TCRdb's copy holds only in-frame clones and misses some; the assay was immunoSEQ multiplex PCR. The table lists around 190,000 clones, just over 85% of them singletons, with 9% to 10% in the top ten. The sequencing input was PBMCs or T cells enriched from blood (not recorded which). The receptors here all came from a woman in her late teens or twenties who had recovered from COVID-19.

J is TRBJ2-5 and V is TRBV3-1 (or the pseudogene TRBV3-2); 10 nucleotides align to TRBD1. The germline CDR1 and CDR2 sequences are LGHDT and YNNKEL (reference sequence). Trimming at V came to 4 bases and at J to 5 bases, leaving 13 bases not matched to a gene. The CDR3 contains 17 residues. The CDR3 sequence: CASSPDRGRGMKETQYF. DNA for the CDR3: TGTGCCAGCAGCCCGGACAGGGGGAGGGGGATGAAGGAGACCCAGTACTTC.

The rearrangement links TRBV7-9 to TRBJ2-1; tentatively, D is TRBD2 (6 bases). V gave up 0 bases and J gave up 10 bases, with 7 bases separating them. Germline V gene sequence: CDR1 SEHNR, CDR2 FQNEAQ (reference sequence). This CDR3 contains 12 residues. CDR3 loop: CASSLAGGEQFF. The CDR3 coding sequence is TGTGCCAGCAGCTTAGCGGGAGGCGAGCAGTTCTTC.

This clone was counted only a few times. The V and J genes are TRBV29-1 and TRBJ2-7, with 9 bases identical to TRBD1. Germline V gene lookup returns CDR1 SQVTM and CDR2 ANQGSEA. J lost 5 bases, V lost 6 bases, and 11 bases had no gene match. The CDR3 covers 14 residues. This CDR3 reads CSVVEQGAKDEQYF. Here the CDR3 DNA reads TGCAGCGTAGTCGAACAGGGGGCGAAAGACGAGCAGTACTTC.

The genes are TRBV11-2 and TRBJ2-7, with a possible D match to TRBD1 (6 bases). The CDR3 runs to 16 residues. The ends were cut back, 6 bases at V and 6 bases at J, with 24 bases in the middle. CDR1 is SGHAT, CDR2 FQNNGV, per germline. CDR3 coding DNA: TGTGCCAGCAGGGACCCCGGGACACAATTTCAGGGCGAGCAGTACTTC. It specifies CASRDPGTQFQGEQYF. Looking up the rest from reference TRBV11-2 and TRBJ2-7 gives the full variable domain: EAGVAQSPRYKIIEKRQSVAFWCNPISGHATLYWYQQILGQGPKLLIQFQNNGVVDDSQLPKDRFSAERLKGVDSTLKIQPAKLEDSAVYLCASRDPGTQFQGEQYFGPGTRLTVT.

The chain couples TRBV2 to TRBJ1-5; D gene ambiguous. Germline V lookup: CDR1 SNHLY, CDR2 FYNNEI. This CDR3 is 14 amino acids long. The germline V and J ends were trimmed by 1 base and 9 bases, with 13 bases remaining between them. The CDR3 here is CASSEVAGPGPQHF. In nucleotides, the CDR3 is TGTGCCAGCAGTGAAGTGGCAGGCCCCGGGCCCCAGCATTTT. Using reference TRBV2 and TRBJ1-5 for the parts outside the CDR3, the full variable domain is EPEVTQTPSHQVTQMGQEVILRCVPISNHLYFYWYRQILGQKVEFLVSFYNNEISEKSEIFDDQFSVERPDGSNFTLKIRSTKLEDSAMYFCASSEVAGPGPQHFGDGTRLSIL.

This chain uses TRBV27 with TRBJ2-7; a weak D match, TRBD1 (5 bases). This CDR3 comprises 15 residues. The germline gives CDR1 MNHEY, CDR2 SMNVEV (reference sequence). Trimming shortened V by 0 bases and J by 2 bases, and 11 bases separated the two germline ends. This chain's CDR3 is CASSLSRPGTYEQYF. For the CDR3, the DNA is TGTGCCAGCAGTTTATCACGGCCAGGGACCTACGAGCAGTACTTC.

This chain joins TRBV19 and TRBJ1-2; TRBD1 agrees at 8 bases. Germline V gene lookup returns CDR1 LNHDA and CDR2 SQIVND (reference sequence). The CDR3 extends over 15 amino acids. After removal of 5 bases from V and 4 bases from J, the junction contained 9 bases not matched to a gene. In DNA form, the CDR3 reads TGTGCCAGTAGTCAATCCCCAGGGACAGGCTATGGCTACACCTTC. Amino acids: CASSQSPGTGYGYTF.

This chain joins TRBV7-3 and TRBJ1-1, with D hard to call. The CDR3 covers 14 residues. CDR1 and CDR2 (germline): SGHTA, FQGTGA. V shed 4 bases and J shed 4 bases, with 13 bases lying between them. CDR3 sequence (DNA): TGTGCCAGCAGCTCGAACGCGGGGAGCACTGAAGCTTTCTTT. This codes for CASSSNAGSTEAFF. The variable domain in full, completed from reference TRBV7-3 and TRBJ1-1, reads GAGVSQTPSNKVTEKGKYVELRCDPISGHTALYWYRQSLGQGPEFLIYFQGTGAADDSGLPNDRFFAVRPEGSVSTLKIQRTERGDSAVYLCASSSNAGSTEAFFGQGTRLTVV.

This chain joins TRBV28 and TRBJ1-1, with 10 bases fitting TRBD1. The V and J ends lost 3 bases and 0 bases, in that order; junction bases with no gene match: 19. Germline values: CDR1 MDHEN, CDR2 SYDVKM. The CDR3 extends over 21 amino acids. CDR3 nucleotides: TGTGCCAGCAGTTTGCCGACAGGGGGCTTTCAGGGAGCGCACCTGAACACTGAAGCTTTCTTT. Translating gives CASSLPTGGFQGAHLNTEAFF. Complete variable domain (other parts from reference TRBV28 and TRBJ1-1): DVKVTQSSRYLVKRTGEKVFLECVQDMDHENMFWYRQDPGLGLRLIYFSYDVKMKEKGDIPEGYSVSREKKERFSLILESASTNQTSMYLCASSLPTGGFQGAHLNTEAFFGQGTRLTVV.

This chain links TRBV2 with TRBJ1-4; TRBD1 matches at 10 bases. The CDR3 consists of 15 residues. From germline, CDR1 is SNHLY and CDR2 FYNNEI. The V gene end was trimmed by 6 bases and the J gene end by 5 bases; junction bases not matched to a gene: 6. The CDR3 nucleotides are TGTGCCAGCAGCCCCGACAGGGGGCTAAATGAAAAACTGTTTTTT. It codes for CASSPDRGLNEKLFF.

The chain uses TRBV27 and TRBJ1-2, with D possibly being TRBD1 (5 bases). The V and J ends lost 3 bases and 2 bases respectively, with 19 bases between them. The CDR3 runs to 17 residues. Germline lookup yields CDR1 MNHEY and CDR2 SMNVEV (reference sequence). The CDR3 loop is CASSFSGHPLTNYGYTF. CDR3 nucleotide sequence: TGTGCCAGCAGTTTTTCAGGACACCCACTTACAAACTATGGCTACACCTTC.

The V gene is TRBV13, the J gene TRBJ1-2, with D possibly TRBD1 on 5 matching bases. The CDR3 totals 15 residues. Germline CDR1 and CDR2: PRHDT and FYEKMQ (reference sequence). The germline V and J ends were trimmed by 4 bases and 7 bases, with 19 bases remaining between them. The CDR3 region has the DNA TGTGCCAGCAGCTCGCGGGACCTCCCAGGTACTGGCTACACCTTC. Its protein product is CASSSRDLPGTGYTF.

J is TRBJ2-7 and V is TRBV7-9, with 7 bases identical to TRBD2. V trimming: 0 bases; J trimming: 0 bases; junction bases outside the gene matches: 8. Germline V gives CDR1 SEHNR, CDR2 FQNEAQ (reference sequence). This CDR3 is built from 17 residues. The CDR3 DNA is TGTGCCAGCAGCTTAGCGCGGGGGACGTATCCCTCCTACGAGCAGTACTTC. Translation gives CASSLARGTYPSYEQYF.

This sequence joins TRBV12-3 or TRBV12-4 and TRBJ1-2, with 9 bases lining up with TRBD1. V dropped 3 bases and J dropped 8; count of bases not matched to a gene: 4. There are 13 residues in the CDR3. CDR3 protein: CASSLGQGVGYTF. CDR3 nucleotide sequence: TGTGCCAGCAGTTTGGGACAGGGTGTCGGCTACACCTTC.

CDR3 loop: CASSYSFGKANEKLFF. DNA for the CDR3: TGTGCCAGCAGTTACAGTTTCGGGAAGGCTAATGAAAAACTGTTTTTT. J is TRBJ1-4 and V is TRBV6-5; D uncertain. V was shortened by 2 bases and J by 3 bases, with 13 bases between the two germline ends. The CDR3 is 16 residues long. Germline CDR1 MNHEY, CDR2 SVGAGI.

This clone showed up just once. DNA for the CDR3: TGTGCCAGCAGTCCACCGACAGGGAACTACGAGCAGTACTTC. Amino acid sequence: CASSPPTGNYEQYF. The gene calls are TRBV28 and TRBJ2-7; 7 positions match TRBD1. The CDR3 runs to 14 residues. The germline gives CDR1 MDHEN, CDR2 SYDVKM. The J segment lost 3 bases and the V segment lost 5 bases, leaving 7 bases of the junction unmatched.

The chain combines TRBV30 with TRBJ1-5; a possible D gene is TRBD1 (5 bases). Trimming took 1 base from V and 1 from J, leaving 11 bases between them. The CDR3 is 15 residues long. Germline V gene lookup returns CDR1 GTSNPN and CDR2 SVGIG (reference sequence). The CDR3 coding sequence is TGTGCCTGGAGTGCGGGGGATTACAGCAATCAGCCCCAGCATTTT. Its translation is CAWSAGDYSNQPQHF.

V gene TRBV21-1 combines with J gene TRBJ1-6; the DNA was not used to check the table's D call, TRBD1. TRBV21-1 is a pseudogene locus. The CDR3 is 15 residues long. The CDR3 DNA follows: TGTGCCAGCAGCAAGTTCAGGGGCCTTAATTCACCCCTCCACTTT. Its protein product is CASSKFRGLNSPLHF.

The chain has TRBV19 and TRBJ2-7; maybe TRBD1 (6 bases). The CDR3 extends over 13 amino acids. Looked up from germline, CDR1 is LNHDA and CDR2 is SQIVND (reference sequence). The ends were cut back, 7 bases at V and 2 bases at J, with 12 bases in the middle. CDR3 residues: CASTTQGTYEQYF. The CDR3 nucleotides read TGTGCCAGTACCACACAGGGTACCTACGAGCAGTACTTC. Full variable domain (missing parts from reference TRBV19 and TRBJ2-7): DGGITQSPKYLFRKEGQNVTLSCEQNLNHDAMYWYRQDPGQGLRLIYYSQIVNDFQKGDIAEGYSVSREKKESFPLTVTSAQKNPTAFYLCASTTQGTYEQYFGPGTRLTVT.

The rearrangement joins TRBV5-1 to TRBJ1-4, with 8 bases fitting TRBD1. Germline CDR1 SGHRS, CDR2 YFSETQ. CDR3 length: 14 residues. The V and J ends lost 4 bases and 1 base, in that order; junction bases with no gene match: 0. Here the CDR3 reads CASSGQGTNEKLFF. CDR3 sequence (DNA): TGCGCCAGCAGCGGACAGGGAACTAATGAAAAACTGTTTTTT.

The chain links TRBV5-1 to TRBJ1-6; TRBD1 matches 9 bases. With 4 bases clipped from V and 10 bases from J, the junction kept 12 bases outside the gene matches. Germline V lookup: CDR1 SGHRS, CDR2 YFSETQ. The CDR3 length is 16 residues. CDR3 sequence: CASSKGTGQGISPLHF. CDR3 DNA sequence: TGCGCCAGCAGCAAAGGGACGGGACAGGGTATATCACCCCTCCACTTT.

The rearrangement links TRBV20-1 to TRBJ2-1, with a tentative D call TRBD2 (7 bases). V was shortened by 3 bases and J by 8 bases, with 17 bases between the two germline ends. Germline values: CDR1 DFQATT, CDR2 SNEGSKA (reference sequence). The CDR3 has 14 amino acids. The CDR3 bases are TGCAGTGCTAGTATGGGGGGGCCAGACGATGAGCAGTTCTTC. It yields the protein CSASMGGPDDEQFF.

The J gene is TRBJ1-5, the V gene TRBV5-6; D is possibly TRBD1 (6 bases). Germline-derived CDR1 and CDR2 are SGHDT and YYEEEE. V lost 3 bases and J lost 3, with 10 bases in between. This CDR3 comprises 14 residues. DNA of the CDR3: TGTGCCAGCAGCTATGGACAGTTCAATCAGCCCCAGCATTTT. Its translation is CASSYGQFNQPQHF.

In nucleotides, the CDR3 is TGTGCCAGCAGATCAGGGTCAGGAAACACCATATATTTT. This sequence encodes CASRSGSGNTIYF. The chain joins TRBV11-2 to TRBJ1-3; a possible D gene is TRBD1 (5 bases). Per germline, CDR1 SGHAT and CDR2 FQNNGV. The CDR3 is 13 residues long. V was cut by 6 bases and J by 4 bases, with 10 bases left in between. The variable domain in full, with the rest retrieved from reference TRBV11-2 and TRBJ1-3, is EAGVAQSPRYKIIEKRQSVAFWCNPISGHATLYWYQQILGQGPKLLIQFQNNGVVDDSQLPKDRFSAERLKGVDSTLKIQPAKLEDSAVYLCASRSGSGNTIYFGEGSWLTVV.